Listed here are 20 T cell receptor beta chains from one sample, sequenced in a study of blood T cells in healthy people across ages. The authors ran a second PCR of about 6 to 11 cycles using a sample-barcoded 5' primer and a J-beta primer mix. In TCRdb, the 5' RACE reads were re-called with MiXCR into one record per CDR3 protein. The table has 700,000 to 950,000 distinct CDR3 sequences, roughly 41% seen once. Source material: blood. All receptors come from a woman in her fifties or sixties in good health.

The V and J genes are TRBV27 and TRBJ2-5; the match to TRBD2 covers 7 bases. TRBJ2-7 explains the end of the DNA better; the J call may be wrong. Germline V lookup: CDR1 MNHEY, CDR2 SMNVEV (reference sequence). This CDR3 region has 14 residues. The chain's CDR3 is CASSFGPSGYEQYF. The CDR3 coding sequence is TGTGCCAGCAGTTTTGGTCCTAGCGGCTACGAGCAGTACTTC.

The V gene is TRBV10-3, the J gene TRBJ1-2; TRBD1 matches 7 bases. The ends lost 6 bases at V and 1 base at J; junction bases unmatched: 8. Looked up from germline, CDR1 is ENHRY and CDR2 is SYGVKD. CDR3 length: 15 amino acids. CDR3 sequence (DNA): TGTGCCATCAGCCGCGGGACAGACGTTAACTATGGCTACACCTTC. Protein sequence: CAISRGTDVNYGYTF.

This clonotype was picked up a small number of times. The chain has TRBV5-1 and TRBJ1-4, with a tentative D call TRBD1 (5 bases). Germline loops: CDR1 SGHRS, CDR2 YFSETQ. The CDR3 runs 14 residues. The V end lost 3 bases, the J end lost 0 bases, and 6 bases lay between the germline ends. The CDR3 coding sequence is TGCGCCAGCAGCTCGACAGCAACTAATGAAAAACTGTTTTTT. This gives the protein CASSSTATNEKLFF.

V is TRBV25-1 and J is TRBJ1-3, with 7 bases that match TRBD1. The length of the CDR3 is 15 residues. The germline CDR1 and CDR2 sequences are MGHDK and SYGVNS. Trimming at V came to 4 bases and at J to 2 bases, leaving 5 bases not matched to a gene. The CDR3 here is CASSATGAPGNTIYF. DNA of the CDR3: TGTGCCAGCAGTGCTACAGGGGCTCCTGGAAACACCATATATTTT.

This rearrangement joins TRBV3-1 to TRBJ1-1; possible D gene TRBD1, 6 bases. V lost 4 bases, J lost 1 base, and 10 bases lay in between. CDR3 length equals 14 residues. CDR1 and CDR2 from the germline V gene are LGHDT and YNNKEL (reference sequence). The CDR3 here is CASSPGHPNTEAFF. The CDR3 DNA is TGTGCCAGCAGCCCGGGACATCCGAACACTGAAGCTTTCTTT.

This clonotype appeared a few times. The chain joins TRBV5-1 to TRBJ1-1; 8 nucleotides agree with TRBD1. This CDR3 has 13 amino acids. In germline, CDR1 is SGHRS, CDR2 YFSETQ. Unmatched junction bases numbered 4, after V lost 3 bases and J lost 6 bases. The CDR3 spells CASSSTGEAEAFF. In DNA, the CDR3 is TGCGCCAGCAGCTCGACAGGGGAGGCTGAAGCTTTCTTT.

This rearrangement joins TRBV7-8 to TRBJ2-1; the D is unclear. This CDR3 is 15 amino acids long. Trimming shortened V by 0 bases and J by 8 bases, and 14 bases separated the two germline ends. CDR1 is SGHVS, CDR2 FQNEAQ, per germline. This chain's CDR3 is CASSLAGSLGYEQFF. The CDR3 nucleotides are TGTGCCAGCAGCTTAGCTGGCTCCCTGGGGTATGAGCAGTTCTTC.

This clonotype was found once. One end of the junction varies from germline; a read error may be responsible. V usage is TRBV20-1 and J usage is TRBJ2-1, with D perhaps assigned TRBD1 or TRBD2 (5 bases each). There are 13 residues in the CDR3. Germline-derived CDR1 and CDR2 are DFQATT and SNEGSKA (reference sequence). CDR3 residues: CSVRGVTRNEQFF. CDR3 nucleotide sequence: TGCAGTGTTAGAGGGGTCACACGCAATGAGCAGTTCTTC.

This clonotype was counted a few times. J is TRBJ2-5 and V is TRBV5-1, with 10 nucleotides matching TRBD2. V lost 0 bases and J lost 4; bases outside the gene matches: 3. Germline V gene data show CDR1 as SGHRS and CDR2 as YFSETQ. The CDR3 extends over 15 amino acids. CDR3 loop: CASSLAIAGGETQYF. CDR3 DNA: TGCGCCAGCAGCTTGGCGATAGCGGGAGGAGAGACCCAGTACTTC.

On this clonotype: Compared with germline, one end of the junction differs, possibly owing to a read error. The V call is TRBV29-1, the J call TRBJ2-3; tentative D call: TRBD2 (6 bases). The length of the CDR3 is 14 residues. CDR1 and CDR2 from the germline V gene are SQVTM and ANQGSEA. This CDR3 reads CSGSSQRATDAQYF. The CDR3 DNA is TGCAGCGGAAGCAGCCAGCGGGCGACAGATGCGCAGTATTTT.

This clonotype was recorded a few times. This chain connects TRBV9 to TRBJ2-1; TRBD2 aligns across 11 bases. Germline V CDR1 and CDR2: SGDLS, YYNGEE. CDR3 length: 15 residues. After removal of 4 bases from V and 7 bases from J, the junction contained 7 bases not matched to a gene. CDR3 DNA sequence: TGTGCCAGCAGCTTAGCGGGAGGGCCGGGGAATGAGCAGTTCTTC. This sequence encodes CASSLAGGPGNEQFF.

The chain is built from TRBV3-1 and TRBJ2-5; D might be TRBD2 (5 bases). V dropped 1 base and J dropped 0 bases, with 15 bases sitting between them. The germline gives CDR1 LGHDT, CDR2 YNNKEL (reference sequence). The CDR3 contains 17 residues. The CDR3 sequence is CASSQVRASWYQETQYF. DNA of the CDR3: TGTGCCAGCAGCCAAGTCCGAGCTAGCTGGTACCAAGAGACCCAGTACTTC.

The rearrangement joins TRBV12-5 to TRBJ2-3; no firm D call. This CDR3 comprises 16 residues. Germline CDR1 LGHNT, CDR2 FRNRAP. V was clipped by 1 base and J by 1 base, with 12 bases between them. The CDR3 DNA follows: TGTGCTAGTGGTTTGGGAACCGTGGTGGGCACAGATACGCAGTATTTT. Protein sequence: CASGLGTVVGTDTQYF.

As for this clonotype: A read error may be the cause here, since a much bigger clone is one base away. V usage is TRBV7-7 and J usage is TRBJ2-7, with TRBD2 as a possible D gene (6 bases). The better agreement between TRBJ2-5 and the DNA end casts doubt on the J call. The CDR3 contains 14 residues. Germline CDR1 and CDR2: SSHAT and FNYEAQ (reference sequence). CDR3 sequence (DNA): TGTGCCAGCAGCTTAGTGGCTAGCGAAGGGACCCAGTACTTC. Protein product: CASSLVASEGTQYF.

The rearrangement links TRBV14 to TRBJ2-7, with D possibly being TRBD1 (5 bases). Deletions cut 1 base from V and 6 bases from J, with 16 bases between. The CDR3 sequence is 15 residues long. Per germline, CDR1 SGHDN and CDR2 FVKESK. CDR3 DNA sequence: TGTGCCAGCAGCCAAGTACCAGGGTTCACCACCGAGCAGTACTTC. Amino acid sequence: CASSQVPGFTTEQYF.

J is TRBJ1-5 and V is TRBV6-2 or TRBV6-3; D perhaps matches TRBD1 (6 bases). Germline lookup yields CDR1 MNHEY and CDR2 SVGEGT. The germline V and J ends were trimmed by 7 bases and 3 bases, with 10 bases remaining between them. CDR3 length: 13 residues. For the CDR3, the DNA is TGTGCCAGCAAAGACAGGTCCAATCAGCCCCAGCATTTT. Residues: CASKDRSNQPQHF.

V is TRBV6-2 or TRBV6-3 and J is TRBJ2-4; 9 positions agree with TRBD1. Germline CDR1 reads MNHEY; CDR2 reads SVGEGT. V shed 9 bases, J shed 9 bases, and the junction held 6 bases outside the gene matches. The CDR3 consists of 12 residues. CDR3 region: CASGTGLGIQYF. DNA for the CDR3: TGTGCCAGTGGGACAGGGCTGGGCATTCAGTACTTC.

This rearrangement joins TRBV12-3 or TRBV12-4 to TRBJ2-7; 8 bases are a match to TRBD2. With the DNA end fitting TRBJ2-4 better, the J assignment may be wrong. The CDR3 consists of 13 residues. The CDR3 here is CASRAAGGNIQYF. The CDR3 nucleotides read TGTGCCAGCAGGGCCGCGGGGGGCAACATTCAGTACTTC.

The sample holds a few counts of this clonotype. This chain connects TRBV21-1 to TRBJ2-7; the table's D call TRBD1 went unverified against the DNA. TRBV21-1 is reported as a pseudogene. The length of the CDR3 is 13 residues. This CDR3 reads CASSKDRDYEQYF. CDR3 nucleotide sequence: TGTGCCAGCAGCAAAGACAGGGACTACGAGCAGTACTTC.

The chain joins TRBV25-1 to TRBJ2-5, with D uncertain. The germline V gene has CDR1 MGHDK and CDR2 SYGVNS. Trimming left V 1 base short and J 3 bases short, with 12 bases between. The CDR3 covers 15 residues. The CDR3 loop reads CASSEFVDEKETQYF. The CDR3 coding sequence is TGTGCCAGCAGTGAATTTGTGGACGAGAAAGAGACCCAGTACTTC.